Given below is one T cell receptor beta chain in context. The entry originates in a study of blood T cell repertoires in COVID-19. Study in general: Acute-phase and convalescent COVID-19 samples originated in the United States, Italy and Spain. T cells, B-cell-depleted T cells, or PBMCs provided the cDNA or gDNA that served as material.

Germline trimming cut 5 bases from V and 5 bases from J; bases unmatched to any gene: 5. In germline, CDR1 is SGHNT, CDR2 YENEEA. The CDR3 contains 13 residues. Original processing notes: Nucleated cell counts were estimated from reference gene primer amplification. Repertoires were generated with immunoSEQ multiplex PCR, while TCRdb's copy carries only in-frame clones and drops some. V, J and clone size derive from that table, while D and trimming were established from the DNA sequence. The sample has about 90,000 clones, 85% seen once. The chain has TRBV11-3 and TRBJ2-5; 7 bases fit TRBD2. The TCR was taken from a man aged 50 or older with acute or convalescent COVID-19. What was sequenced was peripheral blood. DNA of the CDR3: TGTGCCAGCAGCAGCGGGACTCCGGAGACCCAGTACTTC. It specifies CASSSGTPETQYF.